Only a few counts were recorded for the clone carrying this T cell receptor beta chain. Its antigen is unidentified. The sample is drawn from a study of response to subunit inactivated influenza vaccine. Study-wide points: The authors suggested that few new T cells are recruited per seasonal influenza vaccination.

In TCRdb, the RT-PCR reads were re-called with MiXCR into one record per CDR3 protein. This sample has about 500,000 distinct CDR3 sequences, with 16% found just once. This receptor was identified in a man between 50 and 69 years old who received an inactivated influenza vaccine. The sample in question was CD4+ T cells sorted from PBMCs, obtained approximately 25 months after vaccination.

CDR3 residues: CASSQGTSGHYEQYF. CDR3 coding DNA: TGCGCCAGCAGCCAGGGGACTAGCGGCCACTACGAGCAGTACTTC. The chain combines TRBV4-3 with TRBJ2-7, with TRBD2 matching over 11 bases. The germline V gene encodes CDR1 LGHNA and CDR2 YSLEER. The CDR3 is 15 residues long. V gave up 3 bases and J gave up 3 bases; unmatched junction bases: 4.